A selection of T cell receptor beta chains follows, all from one sample in a study of T cells in Graves' hyperthyroidism and ophthalmopathy. From the multiplex PCR reads, TCRdb called clonotypes with MiXCR, one entry per CDR3 protein. The sample shows 600,000 to 700,000 distinct CDR3 sequences, approximately 42% of them seen only once. The sample comprised peripheral blood or thyroid tissue (not recorded which). These receptors were taken from an adult man with Graves' disease, either hyperthyroidism or ophthalmopathy (not recorded which). Each CDR3 is given with its conserved first and last residue. A D gene is named only where the DNA matches it firmly. Size values are once, few and many counts, or a class for expanded clones, and some rows have none.

D: .
J: TRBJ2-2
size: .
V: TRBV20-1
CDR3: CSAGLTGGTGELFF
DNA: TGCAGCGCTGGACTTACAGGCGGGACCGGGGAGCTGTTTTTT

D: TRBD1
J: TRBJ1-1
size: many
V: TRBV2
CDR3: CASSEGTGHGNTEAFF
DNA: TGTGCCAGCAGTGAAGGGACAGGGCACGGGAACACTGAAGCTTTCTTT

D: TRBD1
J: TRBJ1-3
size: many
V: TRBV29-1
CDR3: CSVQAGQGFGNTIYF
DNA: TGCAGCGTTCAAGCGGGACAGGGGTTTGGAAACACCATATATTTT

D: .
J: TRBJ1-1
size: .
V: TRBV29-1
CDR3: CSVSLRGGNTEAFF
DNA: TGCAGCGTGTCCTTGAGGGGGGGGAACACTGAAGCTTTCTTT

D: .
J: TRBJ2-7
size: .
V: TRBV13
CDR3: CASSLGLRGAYEQYF
DNA: TGTGCCAGCAGCTTAGGCCTGCGGGGTGCCTACGAGCAGTACTTC

D: .
J: TRBJ1-5
size: .
V: TRBV6-1
CDR3: CASTRVDLSNQPQHF
DNA: TGTGCCAGCACCAGGGTCGACCTTAGCAATCAGCCCCAGCATTTT

D: .
J: TRBJ1-4
size: few
V: TRBV7-9
CDR3: CASSVRTAVNEKLFF
DNA: TGTGCCAGCAGCGTCCGGACAGCGGTTAATGAAAAACTGTTTTTT

D: .
J: TRBJ2-7
size: .
V: TRBV7-9
CDR3: CASSPDLAWREQYF
DNA: TGTGCCAGCAGCCCAGATCTGGCGTGGCGCGAGCAGTACTTC

D: .
J: TRBJ1-1
size: many
V: TRBV7-9
CDR3: CASSLEVLNTEAFF
DNA: TGTGCCAGCAGCTTAGAGGTTTTGAACACTGAAGCTTTCTTT

D: .
J: TRBJ1-4
size: .
V: TRBV7-9
CDR3: CASSRDERVF
DNA: TGTGCCAGCAGCCGCGACGAGAGGGTTTTT

D: TRBD2
J: TRBJ2-7
size: .
V: TRBV7-9
CDR3: CASSLVPGTSEKQYF
DNA: TGTGCCAGCAGCTTAGTCCCCGGGACTAGCGAGAAGCAGTACTTC

D: TRBD2
J: TRBJ2-7
size: few
V: TRBV7-2
CDR3: CASSLVPSGRAYEQYF
DNA: TGTGCCAGCAGTTTAGTCCCTAGCGGGAGGGCCTACGAGCAGTACTTC

D: .
J: TRBJ2-7
size: .
V: TRBV7-3
CDR3: CASSALGDAYEQYF
DNA: TGTGCCAGCAGTGCGCTCGGGGACGCCTACGAGCAGTACTTC

D: .
J: TRBJ2-5
size: many
V: TRBV12-3/TRBV12-4
CDR3: CASSRAGRETQYF
DNA: TGTGCCAGCAGTCGGGCTGGGCGGGAGACCCAGTACTTC